Sequencing of this T cell receptor beta chain was carried out in a study of naive and memory T cell subsets. V was cut by 1 base and J by 2 bases, with 5 bases left in between. The CDR3 runs to 12 residues. Germline lookup yields CDR1 DFQATT and CDR2 SNEGSKA (reference sequence). TCR cDNA received a 3' ligated oligonucleotide that carried a UMI. The SP2 primer and nested alpha and beta constant region primers amplified ligated cDNA in four rounds. TCRdb ran MiXCR on the 5' RACE reads and lists one entry per CDR3 protein. The sample lists approximately 49,000 distinct CDR3 sequences; approximately 4.5% were seen once. In its sample, this clonotype was seen many times.

The chain carries TRBV20-1 and TRBJ1-2; D is unclear. The receptor comes from a female donor in good health. The CDR3 bases are TGCAGTGCTAGAGGAAACAACTATGGCTACACCTTC. It encodes CSARGNNYGYTF.